A single sample gave rise to the 18 T cell receptor beta chains below, sequenced in a study of blood T cell repertoires in COVID-19. Profiled with immunoSEQ multiplex PCR; TCRdb holds only in-frame clones, not every one. The table lists about 220,000 clones, around four fifths of them singletons. The sequenced sample consisted of peripheral blood. These receptors were obtained from an older woman who had recovered from COVID-19.

The genes are TRBV2 and TRBJ2-3, with 11 bases aligning to TRBD2. The CDR3 spans 15 residues. With 7 bases clipped from V and 2 bases from J, the junction kept 5 bases outside the gene matches. In germline, CDR1 is SNHLY, CDR2 FYNNEI. The DNA for the CDR3 is TGTGCCAGCACTTATAGCGGGGGGGACACAGATACGCAGTATTTT. This sequence encodes CASTYSGGDTDTQYF.

CDR3 sequence reads: CATSPGETDTQYF. For the CDR3, the DNA is TGTGCCACTAGCCCCGGGGAAACAGATACGCAGTATTTT. The rearrangement uses TRBV24-1 and TRBJ2-3; D possibly corresponds to TRBD2 (5 bases). V was trimmed by 10 bases and J by 3 bases, leaving 13 bases between them. Germline assignment: CDR1 KGHDR and CDR2 SFDVKD. The CDR3 spans 13 residues.

Only one count was recorded for this clone. This chain joins TRBV5-1 and TRBJ2-1; TRBD2 might be the D (5 bases). V shed 0 bases and J shed 4 bases, with 11 bases lying between them. The CDR3 contains 15 residues. CDR1 and CDR2 (germline): SGHRS, YFSETQ. CDR3 amino acids: CASSLGEGAYNEQFF. As DNA, the CDR3 is TGCGCCAGCAGCTTGGGAGAGGGAGCGTACAATGAGCAGTTCTTC.

In nucleotides, the CDR3 is TGTGCCAGCTTAAGACAGGCAGGTCGGACTGAAGCTTTCTTT. It is translated as CASLRQAGRTEAFF. The chain combines TRBV27 with TRBJ1-1; D possibly corresponds to TRBD1 (6 bases). With 8 bases removed from V and 5 bases from J, the gap between germline ends came to 18 bases. Germline V lookup: CDR1 MNHEY, CDR2 SMNVEV (reference sequence). This CDR3 spans 14 amino acids.

A remark on this clone: The same CDR3 also results from other DNA sequences found in this sample. This chain uses TRBV30 with TRBJ1-5; maybe TRBD1 (5 bases). The CDR3 covers 13 residues. V was clipped by 0 bases and J by 5 bases, with 8 bases between them. Germline V gene lookup returns CDR1 GTSNPN and CDR2 SVGIG (reference sequence). The CDR3 DNA reads TGTGCCTGGAGTGTGGGGGGGGATCAGCCCCAGCATTTT. Protein: CAWSVGGDQPQHF.

This clone was counted a single time. The rearrangement links TRBV2 to TRBJ1-1; D not resolved. Germline CDR1 is SNHLY and CDR2 is FYNNEI. CDR3 length: 12 residues. Trimming took off 10 bases at V and 0 bases at J, with 9 bases between the two ends. The CDR3 loop is CAIFLMNTEAFF. For the CDR3, the DNA is TGTGCCATTTTTCTTATGAACACTGAAGCTTTCTTT.

The rearrangement uses TRBV18 and TRBJ1-2; 7 bases are a match to TRBD1. CDR3 length: 14 residues. The V gene's germline CDR1 is KGHSH and CDR2 LQKENI. The V gene end was trimmed by 2 bases and the J gene end by 4 bases; junction bases not matched to a gene: 4. CDR3 DNA: TGTGCCAGCTCACCAGATCCAGGGGGCTATGGCTACACCTTC. Protein sequence: CASSPDPGGYGYTF.

This sequence joins TRBV5-8 and TRBJ1-3; 7 positions match TRBD1. V gave up 4 bases and J gave up 2 bases; unmatched junction bases: 9. The germline V gene has CDR1 SGHTS and CDR2 YDEGEE. This CDR3 comprises 16 residues. The CDR3: CASSQTNRGAGNTIYF. CDR3 nucleotides: TGTGCCAGCAGCCAAACTAACAGGGGAGCTGGAAACACCATATATTTT.

In DNA, the CDR3 is TGTGCCACCAGTGACGCGACAGGGGAATCCTACAATGAGCAGTTCTTC. Its translation is CATSDATGESYNEQFF. This rearrangement joins TRBV24-1 to TRBJ2-1; 8 bases map to TRBD1. The CDR3 has 16 amino acids. V shed 4 bases, J shed 1 base, and the junction held 5 bases outside the gene matches. Germline V gene data show CDR1 as KGHDR and CDR2 as SFDVKD.

V and J are TRBV5-1 and TRBJ2-3; 10 nucleotides agree with TRBD2. The CDR3 runs 18 residues. Germline V gene lookup returns CDR1 SGHRS and CDR2 YFSETQ. The V and J ends lost 0 bases and 1 base, in that order; junction bases with no gene match: 8. The CDR3 bases are TGCGCCAGCAGCTTGGACCAGCGGGGGGGGTCCGGCACAGATACGCAGTATTTT. It encodes CASSLDQRGGSGTDTQYF.

The rearrangement links TRBV30 to TRBJ1-5, with TRBD1 matching over 7 bases. CDR1 GTSNPN and CDR2 SVGIG come from the germline V gene (reference sequence). This CDR3 comprises 15 residues. The trim removed 0 bases at V and 4 bases at J, leaving 6 bases unmatched. DNA for the CDR3: TGTGCCTGGAGTGTACACAGGGGCGGGAATCAGCCCCAGCATTTT. Protein product: CAWSVHRGGNQPQHF.

This clone was recorded once. This rearrangement joins TRBV18 to TRBJ2-1; perhaps TRBD1 as D (6 bases). CDR3 length equals 16 residues. The germline V and J ends were trimmed by 3 bases and 0 bases, with 12 bases remaining between them. Germline CDR1 reads KGHSH; CDR2 reads LQKENI. CDR3 coding DNA: TGTGCCAGCTCACCGGGGGCCCGGAGCTCCTACAATGAGCAGTTCTTC. Translated: CASSPGARSSYNEQFF.

This clone was observed a single time. V is TRBV4-2 and J is TRBJ2-1; 9 bases match TRBD2. Germline values: CDR1 LGHNA, CDR2 YNFKEQ. CDR3 size: 20 residues. V dropped 1 base and J dropped 2; count of bases not matched to a gene: 15. The CDR3 region has the DNA TGTGCCAGCAGCCAAGTGGCTAGCGGGGCGACCCGGGGCACCTACAATGAGCAGTTCTTC. It codes for CASSQVASGATRGTYNEQFF.

This chain connects TRBV19 to TRBJ2-5; 8 bases fit TRBD2. Germline loops: CDR1 LNHDA, CDR2 SQIVND (reference sequence). V shed 8 bases and J 1 base; nucleotides not matched to a gene: 9. CDR3 size: 15 residues. The CDR3 loop reads CASRSTGGLQETQYF. The CDR3 bases are TGTGCCAGTCGGTCGACGGGGGGGCTCCAAGAGACCCAGTACTTC.

J is TRBJ2-7 and V is TRBV5-1; TRBD1 is a possible D gene (6 bases). CDR3 length: 14 residues. Trimming stripped 1 base from V and 4 bases from J, with 12 bases between. Germline assignment: CDR1 SGHRS and CDR2 YFSETQ. The CDR3 DNA is TGCGCCAGCAGCTTGACGACAGGACCTTACGAGCAGTACTTC. Translating it yields CASSLTTGPYEQYF.

This clone was picked up a small number of times. The chain joins TRBV3-1 (or the pseudogene TRBV3-2) to TRBJ1-2; the D gene is possibly TRBD1 (5 bases). Trimming took off 1 base at V and 2 bases at J, with 11 bases between the two ends. Per the germline V gene, CDR1 is LGHDT and CDR2 is YNNKEL (reference sequence). CDR3 length equals 15 residues. CDR3: CASSQGDSRNYGYTF. DNA for the CDR3: TGTGCCAGCAGCCAAGGGGACTCACGGAACTATGGCTACACCTTC.

The chain couples TRBV4-1 to TRBJ1-6; D is unresolved. CDR1 is MGHRA and CDR2 is YSYEKL in the germline V gene. The CDR3 is 17 residues long. Trimming took 3 bases from V and 0 from J, leaving 12 bases between them. CDR3: CASSQETYSSYNSPLHF. CDR3 DNA: TGCGCCAGCAGCCAGGAGACGTATAGCTCCTATAATTCACCCCTCCACTTT.

In the case of this clone: The junction and the germline gene differ at one end; a read error may be behind it. The J gene is TRBJ2-5, the V gene TRBV7-7; TRBD2 agrees at 14 bases. Germline V gene sequence: CDR1 SSHAT, CDR2 FNYEAQ (reference sequence). This CDR3 has 15 amino acids. The CDR3 is CASSSTSGGAETQYF. The CDR3 region has the DNA TGTGCTAGCAGCTCGACTAGCGGGGGGGCAGAGACCCAGTACTTC.